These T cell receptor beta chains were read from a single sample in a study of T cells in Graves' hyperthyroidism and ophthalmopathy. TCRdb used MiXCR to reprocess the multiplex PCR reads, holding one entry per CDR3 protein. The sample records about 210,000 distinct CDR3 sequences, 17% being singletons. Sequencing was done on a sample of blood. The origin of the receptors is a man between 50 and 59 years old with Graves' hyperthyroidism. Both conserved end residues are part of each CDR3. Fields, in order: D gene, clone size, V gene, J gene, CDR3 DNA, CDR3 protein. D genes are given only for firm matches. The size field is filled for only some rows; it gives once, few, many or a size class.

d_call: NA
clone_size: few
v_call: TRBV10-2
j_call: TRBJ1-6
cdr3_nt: TGCGCCAGCACTACTTGGGAGCGCAATTCACCCCTCCACTTT
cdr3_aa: CASTTWERNSPLHF

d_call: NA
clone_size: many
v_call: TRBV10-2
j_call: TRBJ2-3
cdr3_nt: TGCGCCAGTTGCCACCTACCCCTCGGCACAGATACGCAGTATTTT
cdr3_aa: CASCHLPLGTDTQYF

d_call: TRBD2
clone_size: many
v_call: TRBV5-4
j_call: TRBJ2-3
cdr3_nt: TGTGCCAGCAGGGAGGGACTAGCGGGAGGAGATACGCAGTATTTT
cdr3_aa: CASREGLAGGDTQYF

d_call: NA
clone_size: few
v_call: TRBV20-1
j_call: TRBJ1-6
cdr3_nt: TGCAGTACAATATGGGTTGGGCCCTATAATTCACCCCTCCACTTT
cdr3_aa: CSTIWVGPYNSPLHF

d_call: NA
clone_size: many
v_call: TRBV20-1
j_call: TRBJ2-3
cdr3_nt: TGCAGTGCTAGAGGGGACACAGATACGCAGTATTTT
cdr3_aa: CSARGDTDTQYF

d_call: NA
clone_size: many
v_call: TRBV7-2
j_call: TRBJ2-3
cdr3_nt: TGTGCCAGCAGCTTAAATGTGAGGGGGGTGCAGTATTTT
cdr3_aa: CASSLNVRGVQYF

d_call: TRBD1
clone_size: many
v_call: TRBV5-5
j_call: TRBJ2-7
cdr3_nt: TGTGCCAGCAGCTTGGGGATAGGGACAGGGAACTACGAGCAGTACTTC
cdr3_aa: CASSLGIGTGNYEQYF

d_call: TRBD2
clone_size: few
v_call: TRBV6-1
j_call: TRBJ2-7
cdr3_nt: TGTGCCAGCAGAGAGGCGACTAGCGCGTACTACGAGCAGTACTTC
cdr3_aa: CASREATSAYYEQYF

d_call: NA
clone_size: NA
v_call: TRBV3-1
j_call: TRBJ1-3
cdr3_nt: TGTGCCAGCAGCCAACACCGGACAATCTCTGGAAACACCATATATTTT
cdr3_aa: CASSQHRTISGNTIYF

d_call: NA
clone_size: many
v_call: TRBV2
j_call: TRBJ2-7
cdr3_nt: TGTGCCAGCAGTGGAAGCGAGGGTATCTCCTACGAGCAGTACTTC
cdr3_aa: CASSGSEGISYEQYF

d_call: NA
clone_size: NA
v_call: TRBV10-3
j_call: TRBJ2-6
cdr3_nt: TGTGCCATCAGTGAATCAGGGCCTGGGGCCAACGTCCTGACTTTC
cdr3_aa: CAISESGPGANVLTF

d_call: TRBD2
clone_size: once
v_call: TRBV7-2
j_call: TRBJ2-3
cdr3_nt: TGTGCCAGCAGCTTATCTGCTAGCGGGGGCACAGATACGCAGTATTTT
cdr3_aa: CASSLSASGGTDTQYF

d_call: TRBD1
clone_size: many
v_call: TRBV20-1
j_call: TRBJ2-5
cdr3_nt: TGCAGTGCTAGAGTAGTAGGGGACAGGGGGATGCAAGAGACCCAGTACTTC
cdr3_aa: CSARVVGDRGMQETQYF

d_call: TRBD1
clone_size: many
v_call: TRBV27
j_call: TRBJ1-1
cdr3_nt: TGTGCCAGCAGCTTGGCCCCCGGGACAGGGGGCGTTCTGACTGAAGCTTTCTTT
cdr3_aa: CASSLAPGTGGVLTEAFF

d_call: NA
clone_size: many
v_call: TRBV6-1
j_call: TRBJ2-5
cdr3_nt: TGTGCCAGCAGTGGGACAGAAGAGACCCAGTACTTC
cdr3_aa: CASSGTEETQYF

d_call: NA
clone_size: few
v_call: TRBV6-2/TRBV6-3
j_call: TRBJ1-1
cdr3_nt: TGTGCCAGCAGTTTCTCGGGCAGCGCTTTCTTT
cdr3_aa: CASSFSGSAFF

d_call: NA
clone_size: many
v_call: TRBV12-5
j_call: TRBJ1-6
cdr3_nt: TGTGCTAGTGGCGTAGGATCCCTACAATATAATTCACCCCTCCACTTT
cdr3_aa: CASGVGSLQYNSPLHF

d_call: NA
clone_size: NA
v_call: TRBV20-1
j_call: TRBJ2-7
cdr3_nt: TGCAGTGCTAGTAGGAGGGAAACCCCTTCGGGAGAGCAGTACTTC
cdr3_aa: CSASRRETPSGEQYF

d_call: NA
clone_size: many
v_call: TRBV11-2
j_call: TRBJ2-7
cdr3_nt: TGTGCCAGCAGCTATGGGACTGGTTCCTACGAGCAGTACTTC
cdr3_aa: CASSYGTGSYEQYF

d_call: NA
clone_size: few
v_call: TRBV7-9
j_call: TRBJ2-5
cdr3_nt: TGTGCCAGCAGCTTAGGGTATCACAGGGAAGAGACCCAGTACTTC
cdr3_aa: CASSLGYHREETQYF

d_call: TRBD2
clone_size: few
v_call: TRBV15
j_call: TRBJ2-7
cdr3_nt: TGTGCCACCAGCAGAGATCGAGCGGGGGTCTCCTACGAGCAGTACTTC
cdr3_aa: CATSRDRAGVSYEQYF

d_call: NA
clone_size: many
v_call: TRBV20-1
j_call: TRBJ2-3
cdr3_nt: TGCAGTGCACGGCTTAGAGATACGCAGTATTTT
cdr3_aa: CSARLRDTQYF

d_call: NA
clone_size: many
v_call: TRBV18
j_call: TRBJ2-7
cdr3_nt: TGTGCCAGCTCACCGAGGGCTCGTCCGGTCGGTCTTGTCTACGAGCAGTACTTC
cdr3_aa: CASSPRARPVGLVYEQYF

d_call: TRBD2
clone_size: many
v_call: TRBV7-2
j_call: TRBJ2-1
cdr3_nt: TGTGCCAGCAGCTTAGTTATTAGCGGGAGTCAGAATGAGCAGTTCTTC
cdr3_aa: CASSLVISGSQNEQFF

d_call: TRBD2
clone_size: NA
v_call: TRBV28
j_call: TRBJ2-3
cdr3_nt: TGTGCCCTCAGCCGGGGGGTGGGGGTATTCGGCGCGGCGCAGTATTTT
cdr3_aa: CALSRGVGVFGAAQYF

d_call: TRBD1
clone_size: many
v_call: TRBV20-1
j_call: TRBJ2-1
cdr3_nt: TGCAGTGCCCCCGACAGGGGTTCGTACAATGAGCAGTTCTTC
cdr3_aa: CSAPDRGSYNEQFF

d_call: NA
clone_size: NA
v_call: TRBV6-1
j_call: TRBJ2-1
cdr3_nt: TGTGCCAGCAGACACCAGGGACTTACTGAGCAGTTCTTC
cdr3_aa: CASRHQGLTEQFF

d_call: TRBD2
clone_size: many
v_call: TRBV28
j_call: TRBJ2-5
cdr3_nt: TGTGCCAGCAGTTCCCGACTAGCGGAAGTACAAGAGACCCAGTACTTC
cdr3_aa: CASSSRLAEVQETQYF

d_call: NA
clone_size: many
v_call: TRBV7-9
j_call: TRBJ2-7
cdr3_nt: TGTGCCAGCAGCTTAGCTCTCGAGCAGTACTTC
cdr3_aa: CASSLALEQYF

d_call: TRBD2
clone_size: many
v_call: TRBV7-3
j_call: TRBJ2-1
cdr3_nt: TGTGCCAGCAGCGCCGGGACTAGCGACTACAATGAGCAGTTCTTC
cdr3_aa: CASSAGTSDYNEQFF

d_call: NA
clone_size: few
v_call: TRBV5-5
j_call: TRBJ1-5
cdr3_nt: TGTGCCAGCAGCGGGACGGATAGCAATCAGCCCCAGCATTTT
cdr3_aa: CASSGTDSNQPQHF

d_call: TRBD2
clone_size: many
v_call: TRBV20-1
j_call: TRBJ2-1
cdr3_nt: TGCAGTGCTAGAGGACTAGCGGGAGGGTCTTGGGATGAGCAGTTCTTC
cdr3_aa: CSARGLAGGSWDEQFF

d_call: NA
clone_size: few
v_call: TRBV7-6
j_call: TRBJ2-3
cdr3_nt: TGTGCCAGCAGCCCCCCCGGTATAGATACGCAGTATTTT
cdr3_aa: CASSPPGIDTQYF

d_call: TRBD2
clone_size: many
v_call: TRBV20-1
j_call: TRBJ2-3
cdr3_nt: TGCAGTGCTAGAGATCGACTAGCGGGAGCTGATACGCAGTATTTT
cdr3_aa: CSARDRLAGADTQYF

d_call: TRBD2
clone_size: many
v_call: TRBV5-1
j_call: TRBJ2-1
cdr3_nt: TGCGCCAGCAGCTCTATAGCGGGAGTAGGAACGAATGAGCAGTTCTTC
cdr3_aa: CASSSIAGVGTNEQFF

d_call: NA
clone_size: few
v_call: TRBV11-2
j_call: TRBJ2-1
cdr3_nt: TGTGCCAGCAGCGGGGGTATCGGTGATGAGCAGCTCTTC
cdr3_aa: CASSGGIGDEQLF

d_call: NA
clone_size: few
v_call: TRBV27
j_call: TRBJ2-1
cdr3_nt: TGTGCCAGCAGAATGGGGCGGGGTGCCTACAATGAGCAGTTCTTC
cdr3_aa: CASRMGRGAYNEQFF

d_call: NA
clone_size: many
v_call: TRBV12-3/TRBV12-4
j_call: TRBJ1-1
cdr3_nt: TGTGCCAGCAGTTTTTTCGGGGTTCGGGACACTGAAGCTTTCTTT
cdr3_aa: CASSFFGVRDTEAFF

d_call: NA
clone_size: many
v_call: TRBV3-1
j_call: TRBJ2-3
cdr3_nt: TGTGCCAGCAGCCAAGAACTAGGGGTGGATACGCAGTATTTT
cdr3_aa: CASSQELGVDTQYF

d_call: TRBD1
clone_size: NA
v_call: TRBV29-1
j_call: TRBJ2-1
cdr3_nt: TGCAGCGTACTGATTCCCCGGGACAGGGGGATGAATGAGCAGTTCTTC
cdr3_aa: CSVLIPRDRGMNEQFF